This TCR beta chain was retrieved from a study of Ad26.COV2.S vaccination and SARS-CoV-2 variants. Treatment here: 19 received Ad26.COV2.S at low or high dose, single or two shots; 5 received placebo; per-sample allocation not given. Each sample was drawn 63 days after the first injection (of vaccine or placebo). Trimming pared 4 bases from V and 4 bases from J, leaving 22 bases between. The CDR3 runs to 18 residues. Germline CDR1 reads SEHNR; CDR2 reads FQNEAQ (reference sequence). TCRdb keeps only in-frame clones here, not all; method: immunoSEQ multiplex PCR. Among 200,000 to 300,000 clones listed, about 83% were seen once.

The TCR sequence derives from a person between 18 and 65 years old who received the Ad26.COV2.S COVID-19 vaccine or a placebo. V usage is TRBV7-9 and J usage is TRBJ2-2; D is perhaps TRBD1 or TRBD2 (5 bases each). Sequenced here: peripheral blood, sampled in a trial of Ad26.COV2.S vaccine versus placebo. CDR3 in amino acids: CASSSPHDLVGGTGELFF. CDR3 in DNA: TGTGCCAGCAGCTCCCCCCACGATCTCGTTGGGGGCACCGGGGAGCTGTTTTTT.